This T cell receptor beta chain came from a study of CD8 T cells in ankylosing spondylitis (dated by TCRdb to about 2017). Regarding the research as a whole: The study profiled T cell receptor beta repertoires in healthy donors and ankylosing spondylitis patients to find disease-linked TCR variants. The whole study cohort included roughly 110 healthy donors and roughly 24 ankylosing spondylitis patients. Peripheral blood samples were taken, and synovial fluid was additionally collected from ankylosing spondylitis patients.

V is pared back by 4 bases and J by 2 bases, with 5 bases lying between the germline termini. Reading from cysteine to phenylalanine, the CDR3 counts 12 amino acids. CDR3 DNA is the only sequence kept; it has 36 bases, read in frame from the first base. CDR1 SQVTM and CDR2 ANQGSEA are derived from the germline V gene. TCRdb names Illumina HiSeq 2500 as the instrument used. Quantitative 5'-RACE with molecular barcodes was the method used to prepare the TCR beta libraries. Per the original workflow: To identify disease-linked TCR variants, a new computational method was used, one built on a probabilistic model of VDJ rearrangement. The public reads were run again by TCRdb, first through fastp at Q25 and then through MiXCR, and only productive beta chains were kept. Here each entry gathers all rows of one CDR3 protein and keeps the most common genes and DNA. It is TCRdb's table, rather than the study itself, that gives the V and J calls and clone size. The sample table contains roughly 370,000 distinct CDR3 sequences; only one count was recorded for around 20% of them. Clones ranked in the top ten supply approximately 15% of the sample.

Broad study findings and their caveats: The disease-linked clones were reported to be significantly enriched in matched synovial fluid samples from ankylosing spondylitis patients. A TCR beta motif made up of several highly homologous amino acid variants appeared to be characteristic of blood from ankylosing spondylitis patients. Some motif variants had previously been reported in the synovial fluid and blood of reactive arthritis patients, which suggests shared mechanisms of disease initiation. The disease-linked clones showed a CD8+ phenotype and occurred at relatively low frequencies in peripheral blood.

This clonotype appeared many times. Its antigen target is currently unknown. Base quality data are lacking; no much larger clone is found one base away. The sample consisted of blood, either unsorted or a sorted T cell fraction (not recorded which). The rearrangement joined TRBV29-1 to TRBJ2-2; the D gene cannot be named for sure. This TCR came from a male donor with ankylosing spondylitis. CDR3 loop: CSVAVNTGELFF. The DNA is TGCAGCGTTGCGGTTAACACCGGGGAGCTGTTTTTT.